The 14 T cell receptor beta chains presented below share a single source sample, sequenced in a study of shared clonotypes between healthy human individuals. CD45RO-negative, CCR7-selected cells formed the naive CD8 fraction, which excluded terminally differentiated effector memory CD45RA+ cells. Produced via immunoSEQ multiplex PCR; TCRdb's table is partial and in-frame only. Of 650,000 to 800,000 clones listed, about 90% are singletons. Sequencing was done on a sample of naive CD8+ T cells sorted from blood. These receptors were obtained from a man aged 25-40 years in good health.

This rearrangement joins TRBV4-1 to TRBJ2-7, with TRBD2 matching over 8 bases. The CDR3 extends over 15 amino acids. Germline assignment: CDR1 MGHRA and CDR2 YSYEKL. The trim removed 3 bases at V and 2 bases at J, leaving 6 bases unmatched. Here the CDR3 reads CASSHRAGVTYEQYF. The CDR3 DNA sequence: TGCGCCAGCAGCCACAGAGCGGGAGTGACCTACGAGCAGTACTTC.

The rearrangement links TRBV13 to TRBJ1-1; D not certain. Germline-derived CDR1 and CDR2 are PRHDT and FYEKMQ (reference sequence). This CDR3 spans 13 amino acids. V dropped 3 bases and J dropped 1 base, with 6 bases sitting between them. The CDR3 DNA sequence: TGTGCCAGCAGCTTGTTAACGAACACTGAAGCTTTCTTT. Translating it yields CASSLLTNTEAFF.

This rearrangement joins TRBV9 to TRBJ2-7; D is tentatively TRBD1 or TRBD2 (5 bases each). This CDR3 region has 15 residues. Germline V gives CDR1 SGDLS, CDR2 YYNGEE. Trimming pared 4 bases from V and 6 bases from J, leaving 20 bases between. CDR3 loop: CASSLTNTGTTEQYF. The CDR3 coding sequence is TGTGCCAGCAGCCTAACCAACACTGGGACGACCGAGCAGTACTTC.

The chain couples TRBV9 to TRBJ2-3; 8 bases match TRBD1. Looked up from germline, CDR1 is SGDLS and CDR2 is YYNGEE. After removal of 0 bases from V and 5 bases from J, the junction contained 5 bases not matched to a gene. The CDR3 is made up of 15 amino acids. The chain's CDR3 is CASSVEEDREDTQYF. The CDR3 coding sequence is TGTGCCAGCAGCGTAGAAGAGGACAGGGAAGATACGCAGTATTTT.

V gene TRBV28 combines with J gene TRBJ1-1, with no clear D. The CDR3 runs to 17 residues. With 3 bases removed from V and 6 bases from J, the gap between germline ends came to 23 bases. Germline assignment: CDR1 MDHEN and CDR2 SYDVKM. CDR3 residues: CASSFLTSEPARPEAFF. Written as DNA, the CDR3 is TGTGCCAGCAGTTTCCTGACATCTGAACCCGCCAGGCCTGAAGCTTTCTTT.

This clone appeared once. This rearrangement joins TRBV5-1 to TRBJ2-7; D uncertain. CDR1 is SGHRS, CDR2 YFSETQ, per germline. This CDR3 has 14 amino acids. The germline V and J ends were trimmed by 1 base and 4 bases, with 12 bases remaining between them. CDR3 nucleotide sequence: TGCGCCAGCAGCTTGCAAGGAGTCGGGTACGAGCAGTACTTC. This codes for CASSLQGVGYEQYF.

This chain connects TRBV6-5 to TRBJ2-7; D is perhaps TRBD2 (6 bases). The CDR3 sequence is 14 residues long. Trimming pared 5 bases from V and 2 bases from J, leaving 13 bases between. In germline, CDR1 is MNHEY, CDR2 SVGAGI. The CDR3 protein is CASSTTRETYEQYF. CDR3 sequence (DNA): TGTGCCAGCAGTACGACTCGGGAGACCTACGAGCAGTACTTC.

This rearrangement joins TRBV27 to TRBJ1-1; no reliable D call. The CDR3 is 14 amino acids. Germline V gene data show CDR1 as MNHEY and CDR2 as SMNVEV (reference sequence). The V end was cut by 6 bases, the J end by 1 base, with 12 bases between. In nucleotides, the CDR3 is TGTGCCAGCAGCAAGGTGTCGACGAACACTGAAGCTTTCTTT. Protein: CASSKVSTNTEAFF.

The V call is TRBV4-1, the J call TRBJ1-5; tentatively, D is TRBD1 (5 bases). CDR1 MGHRA and CDR2 YSYEKL come from the germline V gene. CDR3 length: 15 residues. With 1 base removed from V and 6 bases from J, the gap between germline ends came to 13 bases. The CDR3 DNA reads TGCGCCAGCAGCCAAGCAGTCGGGGCCGGTCAGCCCCAGCATTTT. Amino acid sequence: CASSQAVGAGQPQHF.

This chain uses TRBV15 with TRBJ2-1; D unclear. The CDR3 consists of 17 residues. Trimming removed 0 bases at V and 0 bases at J, with 12 bases between. Germline V gene data show CDR1 as LNHNV and CDR2 as YYDKDF (reference sequence). The CDR3: CATSRDRALSSYNEQFF. Written as DNA, the CDR3 is TGTGCCACCAGCAGAGATCGGGCCCTAAGCTCCTACAATGAGCAGTTCTTC. The whole variable domain, remainder taken from reference TRBV15 and TRBJ2-1, is DAMVIQNPRYQVTQFGKPVTLSCSQTLNHNVMYWYQQKSSQAPKLLFHYYDKDFNNEADTPDNFQSRRPNTSFCFLDIRSPGLGDTAMYLCATSRDRALSSYNEQFFGPGTRLTVL.

The chain links TRBV6-6 to TRBJ1-2; D uncertain. The CDR3 has 13 amino acids. The germline CDR1 and CDR2 sequences are MNHNY and SVGAGI (reference sequence). V was pared by 5 bases and J by 3 bases, with 10 bases between. The CDR3 reads CASSPGRDYGYTF. In DNA form, the CDR3 reads TGTGCCAGCAGTCCTGGACGGGACTATGGCTACACCTTC.

The CDR3 loop reads CASSSDQRVQETQYF. The CDR3 DNA sequence: TGTGCCAGCAGCTCAGACCAGAGGGTCCAAGAGACCCAGTACTTC. The chain combines TRBV5-4 with TRBJ2-5; D perhaps matches TRBD2 (5 bases). The CDR3 is 15 residues long. Trimming left V 3 bases short and J 1 base short, with 13 bases between. The germline gives CDR1 SGHNT, CDR2 YYREEE (reference sequence). Full variable domain (rest looked up from reference TRBV5-4 and TRBJ2-5): ETGVTQSPTHLIKTRGQQVTLRCSSQSGHNTVSWYQQALGQGPQFIFQYYREEENGRGNFPPRFSGLQFPNYSSELNVNALELDDSALYLCASSSDQRVQETQYFGPGTRLLVL.

The chain joins TRBV14 to TRBJ2-1; D might be TRBD1 or TRBD2, each matching 5 bases. This CDR3 is 15 amino acids long. Deletions cut 2 bases from V and 5 bases from J, with 13 bases between. Germline CDR1 and CDR2: SGHDN and FVKESK. The CDR3 sequence is CASSQNSGAHNEQFF. The CDR3 DNA reads as TGTGCCAGCAGCCAAAATTCCGGGGCGCACAATGAGCAGTTCTTC.

The genes are TRBV7-9 and TRBJ2-1; no firm D call. This CDR3 contains 9 residues. The germline V gene has CDR1 SEHNR and CDR2 FQNEAQ (reference sequence). Between the trimmed V and J ends, which lost 5 bases and 9 bases, there was a span of 2 bases. The CDR3 sequence is CASSVEQFF. In nucleotides, the CDR3 is TGTGCCAGCAGCGTTGAGCAGTTCTTC.